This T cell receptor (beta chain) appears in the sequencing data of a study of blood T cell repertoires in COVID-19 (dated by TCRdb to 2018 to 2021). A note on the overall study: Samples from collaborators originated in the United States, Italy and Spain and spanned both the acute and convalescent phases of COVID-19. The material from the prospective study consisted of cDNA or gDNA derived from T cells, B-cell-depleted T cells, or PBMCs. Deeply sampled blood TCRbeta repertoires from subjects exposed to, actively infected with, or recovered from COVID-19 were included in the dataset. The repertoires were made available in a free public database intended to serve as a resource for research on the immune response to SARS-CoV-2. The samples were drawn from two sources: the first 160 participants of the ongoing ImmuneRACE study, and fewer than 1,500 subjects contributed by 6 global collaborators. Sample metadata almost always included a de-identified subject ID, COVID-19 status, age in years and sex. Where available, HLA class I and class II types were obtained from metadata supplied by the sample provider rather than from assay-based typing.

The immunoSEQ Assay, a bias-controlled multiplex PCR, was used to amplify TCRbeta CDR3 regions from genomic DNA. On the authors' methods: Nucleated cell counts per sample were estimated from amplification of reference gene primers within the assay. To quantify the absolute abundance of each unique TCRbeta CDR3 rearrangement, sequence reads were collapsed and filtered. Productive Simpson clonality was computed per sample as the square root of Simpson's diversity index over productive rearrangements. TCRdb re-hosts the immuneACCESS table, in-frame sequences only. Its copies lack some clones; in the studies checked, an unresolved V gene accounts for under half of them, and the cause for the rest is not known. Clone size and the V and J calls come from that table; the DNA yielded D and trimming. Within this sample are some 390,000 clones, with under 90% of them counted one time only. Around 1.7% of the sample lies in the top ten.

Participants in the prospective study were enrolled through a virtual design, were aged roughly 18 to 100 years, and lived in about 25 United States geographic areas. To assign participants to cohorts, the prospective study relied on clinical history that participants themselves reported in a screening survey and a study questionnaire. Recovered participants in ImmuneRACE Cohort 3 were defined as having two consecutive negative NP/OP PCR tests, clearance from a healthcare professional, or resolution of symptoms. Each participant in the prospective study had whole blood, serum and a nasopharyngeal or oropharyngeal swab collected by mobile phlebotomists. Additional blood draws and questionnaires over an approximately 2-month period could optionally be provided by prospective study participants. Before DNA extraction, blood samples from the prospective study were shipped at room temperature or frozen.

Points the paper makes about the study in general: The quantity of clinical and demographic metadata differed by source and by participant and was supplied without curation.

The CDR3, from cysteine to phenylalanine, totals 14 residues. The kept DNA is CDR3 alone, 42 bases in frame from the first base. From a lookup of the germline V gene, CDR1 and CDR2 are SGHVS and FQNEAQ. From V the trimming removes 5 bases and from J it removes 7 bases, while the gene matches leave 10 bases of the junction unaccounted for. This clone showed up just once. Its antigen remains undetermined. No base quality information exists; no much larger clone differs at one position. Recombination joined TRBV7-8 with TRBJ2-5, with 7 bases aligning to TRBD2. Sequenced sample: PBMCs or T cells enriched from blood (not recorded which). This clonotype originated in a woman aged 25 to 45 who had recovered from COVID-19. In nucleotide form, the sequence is TGTGCCAGCAGCGGAAACGGAAGGGAGGGGACCCAGTACTTC. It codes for CASSGNGREGTQYF. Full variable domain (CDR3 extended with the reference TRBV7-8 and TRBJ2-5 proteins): GAGVSQSPRYKVAKRGQDVALRCDPISGHVSLFWYQQALGQGPEFLTYFQNEAQLDKSGLPSDRFFAERPEGSVSTLKIQRTQQEDSAVYLCASSGNGREGTQYFGPGTRLLVL.